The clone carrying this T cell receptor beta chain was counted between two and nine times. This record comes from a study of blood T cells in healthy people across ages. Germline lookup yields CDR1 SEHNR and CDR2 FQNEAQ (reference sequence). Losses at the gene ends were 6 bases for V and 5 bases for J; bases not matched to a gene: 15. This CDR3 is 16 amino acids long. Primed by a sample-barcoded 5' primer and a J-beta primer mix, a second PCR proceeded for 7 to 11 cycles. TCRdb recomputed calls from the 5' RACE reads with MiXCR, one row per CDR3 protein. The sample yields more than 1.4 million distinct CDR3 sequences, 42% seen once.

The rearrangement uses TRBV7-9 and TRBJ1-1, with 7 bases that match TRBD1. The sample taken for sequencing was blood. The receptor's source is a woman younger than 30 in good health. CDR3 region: CASSFRQGPLITEAFF. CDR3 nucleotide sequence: TGTGCCAGCAGTTTCAGACAGGGACCCTTAATAACTGAAGCTTTCTTT.